This TCR beta chain was sequenced for a study of cytomegalovirus exposure and HLA in healthy donors. Use of 60 Vbeta and 13 Jbeta primers characterized the PCR. Sequencing was performed with immunoSEQ multiplex PCR; in TCRdb, only in-frame clones are kept and a portion is missing. The sample lists roughly 150,000 clones, 70% seen once, with 1.5% to 2% in the top ten. General study findings and limits: In a later analysis, about 17,000 TCR beta sequences were associated with HLA alleles at 0.05 false discovery rate.

CDR1 is SNHLY, CDR2 FYNNEI, per germline. The V end lost 4 bases, the J end lost 14 bases, and 14 bases lay between the germline ends. CDR3 length: 11 amino acids. A note on this clone: Antigen specificity is unknown.

The chain uses TRBV2 and TRBJ2-5; D might be TRBD1 (5 bases). The sequencing sample was made of PBMCs. The sequence derives from a woman aged 25 to 45 in good health and CMV-seronegative. The CDR3 region is CASSVGQGFYF. The CDR3 nucleotides read TGTGCCAGCAGTGTAGGTCAGGGCTTTTACTTC.